Detailed here is one T cell receptor beta chain. V was pared by 0 bases and J by 3 bases, with 2 bases between. The CDR3 is made up of 11 amino acids. The germline V gene has CDR1 DFQATT and CDR2 SNEGSKA (reference sequence). The data derive from a study of T cells after yellow fever vaccination. Researchers made TCR cDNA using 5'RACE template switching, and this step added a universal primer site and UMIs. TCRdb re-derived calls from the 5' RACE reads in MiXCR, one entry per CDR3 protein. The sample yields some 560,000 distinct CDR3 sequences, roughly 17% seen once. V gene TRBV20-1 combines with J gene TRBJ2-5; D remains unclear. The sample was PBMCs, taken 4 to 6 days after the first yellow fever vaccination. This receptor was taken from a man younger than 35 who received the YFV17D yellow fever vaccine. CDR3 bases: TGCAGTGCTAGAGAGAAAGAGACCCAGTACTTC. Encoded protein: CSAREKETQYF.